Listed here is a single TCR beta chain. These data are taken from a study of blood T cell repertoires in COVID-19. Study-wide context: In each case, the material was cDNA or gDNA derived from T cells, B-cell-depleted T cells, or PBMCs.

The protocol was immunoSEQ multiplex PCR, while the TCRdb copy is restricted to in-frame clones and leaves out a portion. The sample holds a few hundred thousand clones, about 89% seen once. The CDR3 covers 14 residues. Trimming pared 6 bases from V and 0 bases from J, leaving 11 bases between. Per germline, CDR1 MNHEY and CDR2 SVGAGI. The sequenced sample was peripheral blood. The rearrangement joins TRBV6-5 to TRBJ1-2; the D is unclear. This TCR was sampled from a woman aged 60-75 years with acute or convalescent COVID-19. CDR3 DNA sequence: TGTGCCAGCAGCGTCGGGGAACCTAACTATGGCTACACCTTC. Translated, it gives CASSVGEPNYGYTF.